These 30 T cell receptor beta chains came from one sample sequenced in a study of early T cells in non-severe SARS-CoV-2 infection. TCRdb redid the calling of the 5' RACE reads with MiXCR, one entry per CDR3 protein. Here the sample spans around 57,000 distinct CDR3 sequences, about 5.9% being singletons. Specimen: whole blood. Source of these receptors: an adult who was a healthcare worker with PCR-confirmed SARS-CoV-2 infection or an uninfected control (not recorded which).

This clonotype was observed many times. V is TRBV28 and J is TRBJ2-7, with D unresolved. CDR3 length equals 11 residues. From germline, CDR1 is MDHEN and CDR2 SYDVKM. Trimming took off 3 bases at V and 6 bases at J, with 6 bases between the two ends. CDR3 amino acids: CASSFNSEQYF. CDR3 nucleotide sequence: TGTGCCAGCAGTTTTAACTCCGAGCAGTACTTC.

This clonotype was observed a handful of times. V is TRBV20-1 and J is TRBJ1-1, with D perhaps matching TRBD1 (5 bases). The CDR3 runs 14 residues. V lost 6 bases to trimming and J lost 1 base, with 15 bases between them. The germline V gene encodes CDR1 DFQATT and CDR2 SNEGSKA (reference sequence). DNA for the CDR3: TGCAGTGCCAAGCCCGACAGCAGGAACACTGAAGCTTTCTTT. This codes for CSAKPDSRNTEAFF.

This clonotype came up many times. The chain couples TRBV5-1 to TRBJ2-7; D may be TRBD1 or TRBD2 (5 bases each). CDR1 SGHRS and CDR2 YFSETQ come from the germline V gene. V shed 0 bases and J shed 6 bases, with 16 bases lying between them. The CDR3 spans 15 residues. The CDR3 reads CASSLVQGASGEQYF. In DNA form, the CDR3 reads TGCGCCAGCAGCTTGGTTCAGGGAGCGTCGGGCGAGCAGTACTTC.

There are a few counts of this clonotype. This chain links TRBV12-3 or TRBV12-4 with TRBJ2-1, with 7 positions matching TRBD2. The CDR3 totals 12 residues. The V and J ends lost 6 bases and 8 bases, in that order; junction bases with no gene match: 4. The CDR3 here is CASRIAGDEQFF. The DNA for the CDR3 is TGTGCCAGCAGAATTGCGGGGGATGAGCAGTTCTTC.

The genes are TRBV28 and TRBJ1-1; 7 nucleotides align to TRBD1. Germline lookup yields CDR1 MDHEN and CDR2 SYDVKM. The junction had 5 bases not matched to a gene; V was cut back by 5 bases and J by 5 bases. The CDR3 is made up of 13 amino acids. The CDR3 region is CASSPRGRTEAFF. The CDR3 coding sequence is TGTGCCAGCAGTCCGAGGGGGCGGACTGAAGCTTTCTTT.

This clonotype was observed many times. This sequence joins TRBV3-1 and TRBJ1-1, with TRBD1 matching over 7 bases. The CDR3 contains 16 residues. Per the germline V gene, CDR1 is LGHDT and CDR2 is YNNKEL (reference sequence). After removal of 0 bases from V and 6 bases from J, the junction contained 10 bases not matched to a gene. The CDR3 nucleotides are TGTGCCAGCAGCCAAGATTGGGCAGGGGGGAAGGCTGAAGCTTTCTTT. The encoded protein is CASSQDWAGGKAEAFF.

J is TRBJ2-4 and V is TRBV6-1; the match to TRBD1 covers 7 bases. The germline V gene has CDR1 MNHNS and CDR2 SASEGT. The CDR3 loop spans 15 amino acids. The trim removed 6 bases at V and 3 bases at J, leaving 8 bases unmatched. The CDR3 region is CASSLTGLDKNIQYF. In DNA, the CDR3 is TGTGCCAGCAGCCTGACAGGGCTGGACAAAAACATTCAGTACTTC.

The CDR3 protein is CASTPWGSVNTEAFF. CDR3 coding DNA: TGTGCCAGCACCCCCTGGGGGTCTGTGAACACTGAAGCTTTCTTT. The chain has TRBV27 and TRBJ1-1; weak D call: TRBD1 (5 bases). This CDR3 has 15 amino acids. Germline lookup yields CDR1 MNHEY and CDR2 SMNVEV (reference sequence). The ends were cut back, 7 bases at V and 0 bases at J, with 15 bases in the middle.

This clonotype has ten or more counts. The chain employs TRBV20-1 and TRBJ2-4; TRBD1 or TRBD2 may be the D gene (6 bases each). From germline, CDR1 is DFQATT and CDR2 SNEGSKA (reference sequence). V was pared by 4 bases and J by 8 bases, with 18 bases between. The CDR3 totals 14 residues. CDR3: CSATRSGAVYIQYF. The CDR3 nucleotides read TGCAGTGCTACCCGGTCGGGGGCTGTATACATTCAGTACTTC.

This clonotype was recorded a few times. The rearrangement uses TRBV25-1 and TRBJ1-1; D unresolved. This CDR3 is 13 amino acids long. Trimming shortened V by 7 bases and J by 0 bases, and 9 bases separated the two germline ends. CDR1 is MGHDK and CDR2 is SYGVNS in the germline V gene. CDR3 amino acids: CASIGYLNTEAFF. CDR3 sequence (DNA): TGTGCCAGCATTGGGTATCTGAACACTGAAGCTTTCTTT.

This clonotype was counted at least ten times. The chain couples TRBV4-1 to TRBJ2-1; a weak D match, TRBD2 (6 bases). Germline V gene lookup returns CDR1 MGHRA and CDR2 YSYEKL. The CDR3 extends over 13 amino acids. Trimming left V 2 bases short and J 7 bases short, with 9 bases between. The CDR3 sequence: CASSQSLANEQFF. CDR3 sequence (DNA): TGCGCCAGCAGCCAATCCCTAGCGAATGAGCAGTTCTTC.

In regard to this clonotype: At one of its ends the junction is not consistent with the germline gene, which may arise from a read error. The chain carries TRBV18 and TRBJ1-1; no clear D gene. Germline lookup yields CDR1 KGHSH and CDR2 LQKENI. The CDR3 runs 13 residues. The DNA for the CDR3 is TGTGCCAGCTCACGGGTACTTAACACTGAAACTTTCTTT. This translates into CASSRVLNTETFF.

This clonotype was counted only a few times. V gene TRBV5-6 combines with J gene TRBJ2-1; 9 nucleotides agree with TRBD1. Trimming at V came to 4 bases and at J to 5 bases, leaving 10 bases not matched to a gene. CDR1 is SGHDT and CDR2 is YYEEEE in the germline V gene. The CDR3 is 16 amino acids. CDR3 nucleotides: TGTGCCAGCAGCAGCACACAGGGGGCGCATAACAATGAGCAGTTCTTC. It translates to CASSSTQGAHNNEQFF.

The J gene is TRBJ2-7, the V gene TRBV7-2, with D perhaps TRBD2 (5 bases). CDR1 is SGHTA and CDR2 is FQGNSA in the germline V gene. The CDR3 runs 13 residues. Between the trimmed V and J ends, which lost 1 base and 6 bases, there was a span of 10 bases. The CDR3 protein is CASSLVPEGEQYF. The CDR3 nucleotides are TGTGCCAGCAGCTTAGTTCCAGAGGGCGAGCAGTACTTC.

This clonotype was detected many times. V gene TRBV7-6 combines with J gene TRBJ2-1, with D perhaps TRBD1 (5 bases). Germline values: CDR1 SGHVS, CDR2 FNYEAQ. The V end lost 1 base, the J end lost 11 bases, and 12 bases lay between the germline ends. CDR3 length equals 13 residues. CDR3 bases: TGTGCCAGCAGCTTAGGAAGGTCAGGGAAGCAGTTCTTC. Translation: CASSLGRSGKQFF. Drawing the rest from reference TRBV7-6 and TRBJ2-1, the complete variable domain is GAGVSQSPRYKVTKRGQDVALRCDPISGHVSLYWYRQALGQGPEFLTYFNYEAQQDKSGLPNDRFSAERPEGSISTLTIQRTEQRDSAMYRCASSLGRSGKQFFGPGTRLTVL.

This clonotype was observed a handful of times. The rearrangement joins TRBV7-2 to TRBJ1-5; TRBD1 agrees at 11 bases. CDR3 length: 17 amino acids. With V trimmed by 5 bases and J by 3 bases, 9 bases remained unmatched. CDR1 and CDR2 (germline): SGHTA, FQGNSA. The CDR3 DNA reads TGTGCCAGCAGCCAACGGAGGACAGGGGGCGACAATCAGCCCCAGCATTTT. Residues: CASSQRRTGGDNQPQHF.

V usage is TRBV6-2 or TRBV6-3 and J usage is TRBJ2-5; no clear D gene. Trimming pared 2 bases from V and 5 bases from J, leaving 6 bases between. Germline V lookup: CDR1 MNHEY, CDR2 SVGEGT. The CDR3 is 12 amino acids. CDR3 loop: CASSYPQETQYF. In nucleotides, the CDR3 is TGTGCCAGCAGTTACCCACAGGAGACCCAGTACTTC.

This sequence joins TRBV29-1 and TRBJ2-7, with D uncertain. Trimming stripped 7 bases from V and 3 bases from J, with 10 bases between. The CDR3 length is 11 residues. CDR1 is SQVTM and CDR2 is ANQGSEA in the germline V gene. The CDR3 bases are TGCAGCGGGAGAGTGGGCTACGAGCAGTACTTC. Protein sequence: CSGRVGYEQYF.

The chain recombines TRBV14 with TRBJ2-3, with 10 nucleotides matching TRBD2. This CDR3 contains 17 residues. Trimming removed 2 bases from V and 4 bases from J; junction bases left unmatched: 9. Germline lookup yields CDR1 SGHDN and CDR2 FVKESK. In DNA form, the CDR3 reads TGTGCCAGCAGCCAACCCCTAGCGGGGGTTGGTGCAGATACGCAGTATTTT. Its translation is CASSQPLAGVGADTQYF.

This clonotype was picked up many times. The V gene is TRBV12-3 or TRBV12-4, the J gene TRBJ2-5; tentatively, D is TRBD1 (6 bases). The CDR3 is 13 amino acids. V lost 3 bases and J lost 5, with 10 bases in between. The CDR3 is CASSLKGVETQYF. In DNA, the CDR3 is TGTGCCAGCAGTTTGAAGGGGGTGGAGACCCAGTACTTC.

This clonotype was observed at least ten times. V gene TRBV20-1 combines with J gene TRBJ1-4; 7 positions match TRBD1. After removal of 5 bases from V and 0 bases from J, the junction contained 9 bases not matched to a gene. This CDR3 has 16 amino acids. Germline CDR1 and CDR2: DFQATT and SNEGSKA (reference sequence). CDR3 nucleotides: TGCAGTGCTTCAACTACCAGGGGGACAACTAATGAAAAACTGTTTTTT. Translation gives CSASTTRGTTNEKLFF.

This clonotype came up many times. The chain links TRBV12-3 or TRBV12-4 to TRBJ2-3, with D perhaps matching TRBD1 or TRBD2 (5 bases each). V dropped 7 bases and J dropped 1 base, with 6 bases sitting between them. The CDR3 loop spans 12 amino acids. In nucleotides, the CDR3 is TGTGCCAGCATGGGACGCACAGATACGCAGTATTTT. It is translated as CASMGRTDTQYF.

The genes are TRBV30 and TRBJ1-5, with a weak D call TRBD1 (5 bases). The CDR3 is 13 residues long. V was cut by 3 bases and J by 5 bases, with 11 bases left in between. CDR1 GTSNPN and CDR2 SVGIG come from the germline V gene (reference sequence). The CDR3: CAWSQGGDQPQHF. The CDR3 bases are TGTGCCTGGAGCCAGGGAGGGGATCAGCCCCAGCATTTT.

The chain joins TRBV7-9 to TRBJ2-7, with no clear D. Germline V gene lookup returns CDR1 SEHNR and CDR2 FQNEAQ (reference sequence). The length of the CDR3 is 12 residues. Trimming left V 1 base short and J 6 bases short, with 7 bases between. The CDR3 coding sequence is TGTGCCAGCAGCTTAGAACTTGGCGAGCAGTACTTC. It yields the protein CASSLELGEQYF.

This clonotype showed up just a few times. The gene calls are TRBV20-1 and TRBJ2-7; D is possibly TRBD2 (6 bases). The V gene's germline CDR1 is DFQATT and CDR2 SNEGSKA (reference sequence). Trimming left V 5 bases short and J 7 bases short, with 21 bases between. This CDR3 contains 14 residues. For the CDR3, the DNA is TGCAGTGCTCACGCGGGACTGGCCCTTCAGGAGCAGTACTTC. It is translated as CSAHAGLALQEQYF.

This clonotype was detected many times. The rearrangement links TRBV7-2 to TRBJ1-1; 8 bases agree with TRBD1. J gave up 8 bases and V 3 bases, and 5 bases lay outside the gene matches. The CDR3 spans 13 residues. Germline-derived CDR1 and CDR2 are SGHTA and FQGNSA. CDR3 sequence: CASSLRQGREAFF. The CDR3 bases are TGTGCCAGCAGCTTGAGACAGGGGCGCGAAGCTTTCTTT.

The chain is built from TRBV7-2 and TRBJ1-5; D call uncertain. V gave up 1 base and J gave up 1 base, with 11 bases separating them. Germline-derived CDR1 and CDR2 are SGHTA and FQGNSA. The CDR3 spans 16 residues. CDR3 nucleotide sequence: TGTGCCAGCAGCTTAGTTGCAGGCGGCAGCAATCAGCCCCAGCATTTT. As protein: CASSLVAGGSNQPQHF.

This clonotype was found many times. This chain joins TRBV5-5 and TRBJ2-1; no reliable D call. The CDR3 has 16 amino acids. Between the trimmed V and J ends, which lost 3 bases and 0 bases, there was a span of 13 bases. Germline CDR1 SGHKS, CDR2 YYEKEE (reference sequence). The CDR3 coding sequence is TGTGCCAGCAGCTCCGAAGTATCGAGCTCCTACAATGAGCAGTTCTTC. Amino acids: CASSSEVSSSYNEQFF.

This clonotype appeared many times. The chain is built from TRBV6-5 and TRBJ2-1; 7 nucleotides line up with TRBD2. Per germline, CDR1 MNHEY and CDR2 SVGAGI. The length of the CDR3 is 15 residues. Unmatched junction bases numbered 8, after V lost 6 bases and J lost 3 bases. The CDR3: CASRGGTNRYNEQFF. CDR3 nucleotides: TGTGCCAGCAGGGGGGGGACTAACCGCTACAATGAGCAGTTCTTC.

This clonotype came up a few times. The rearrangement links TRBV29-1 to TRBJ2-1; D perhaps matches TRBD2 (6 bases). The germline V and J ends were trimmed by 1 base and 4 bases, with 17 bases remaining between them. The CDR3 totals 16 residues. The germline CDR1 and CDR2 sequences are SQVTM and ANQGSEA. This CDR3 is CSVEGFGGLPYNEQFF. The DNA of the CDR3 is TGCAGCGTTGAAGGTTTTGGGGGACTCCCTTACAATGAGCAGTTCTTC.